The 15 T cell receptor beta chains given below trace back to one sample, sequenced in a study of cytomegalovirus exposure and HLA in healthy donors. PCR used 60 Vbeta primers and 13 Jbeta primers. Generated by immunoSEQ multiplex PCR, the TCRdb table keeps only in-frame clones and is missing some. The sample lists about 200,000 clones, about 80% occurring once. Sequencing input: PBMCs. These receptor sequences come from a man aged 35-49 years in good health and CMV-seronegative.

This sequence joins TRBV7-2 and TRBJ2-3, with a tentative D call TRBD2 (5 bases). Germline lookup yields CDR1 SGHTA and CDR2 FQGNSA. This CDR3 is 13 amino acids long. Trimming removed 5 bases from V and 3 bases from J, with 9 bases in between. The CDR3 region is CASSTRGTDTQYF. DNA of the CDR3: TGTGCCAGCAGCACCAGAGGGACAGATACGCAGTATTTT. Complete variable domain (other parts from reference TRBV7-2 and TRBJ2-3): GAGVSQSPSNKVTEKGKDVELRCDPISGHTALYWYRQSLGQGLEFLIYFQGNSAPDKSGLPSDRFSAERTGGSVSTLTIQRTQQEDSAVYLCASSTRGTDTQYFGPGTRLTVL.

This chain links TRBV18 with TRBJ2-7; a possible D gene is TRBD2 (6 bases). Germline CDR1 reads KGHSH; CDR2 reads LQKENI. V lost 6 bases and J lost 7, with 22 bases in between. The CDR3 extends over 15 amino acids. The CDR3 loop reads CASSLAGLRYEEQYF. Written as DNA, the CDR3 is TGTGCCAGCTCGTTGGCGGGACTTAGGTATGAGGAGCAGTACTTC.

The rearrangement joins TRBV7-8 to TRBJ2-7; D may be TRBD1 (6 bases). Germline V gene data show CDR1 as SGHVS and CDR2 as FQNEAQ. The V and J ends lost 7 bases and 0 bases respectively, with 10 bases between them. This CDR3 has 13 residues. The CDR3 coding sequence is TGTGCCAGCACCGTGGACAGCTCCTACGAGCAGTACTTC. It is translated as CASTVDSSYEQYF. The whole variable domain, remainder taken from reference TRBV7-8 and TRBJ2-7, is GAGVSQSPRYKVAKRGQDVALRCDPISGHVSLFWYQQALGQGPEFLTYFQNEAQLDKSGLPSDRFFAERPEGSVSTLKIQRTQQEDSAVYLCASTVDSSYEQYFGPGTRLTVT.

This clone was counted a single time. This rearrangement joins TRBV11-3 to TRBJ2-7; possible D gene TRBD1, 6 bases. Germline V gene data show CDR1 as SGHNT and CDR2 as YENEEA. The V end lost 5 bases, the J end lost 0 bases, and 17 bases lay between the germline ends. The CDR3 is 16 residues long. In DNA, the CDR3 is TGTGCCAGCAGCGTCCTTCCGGGACACCTCTCCTACGAGCAGTACTTC. Protein sequence: CASSVLPGHLSYEQYF.

V and J are TRBV4-1 and TRBJ2-1; TRBD1 matches at 7 bases. V was clipped by 4 bases and J by 4 bases; unmatched bases: 4. CDR1 is MGHRA, CDR2 YSYEKL, per germline. The CDR3 length is 14 residues. CDR3 in DNA: TGCGCCAGCAGCCGACCGGACAGGTACAATGAGCAGTTCTTC. It yields the protein CASSRPDRYNEQFF.

The V and J genes are TRBV9 and TRBJ1-2, with 7 bases aligning to TRBD1. Germline values: CDR1 SGDLS, CDR2 YYNGEE. Unmatched junction bases numbered 9, after V lost 0 bases and J lost 7 bases. This CDR3 comprises 15 residues. Written as DNA, the CDR3 is TGTGCCAGCAGCGTAGTGGGAAGGGGGCTCCGTGGCTACACCTTC. The encoded protein is CASSVVGRGLRGYTF.

The chain is built from TRBV6-1 and TRBJ2-7, with D possibly matching TRBD2 (5 bases). CDR3 length equals 14 residues. Trimming removed 6 bases at V and 3 bases at J, with 15 bases between. Per the germline V gene, CDR1 is MNHNS and CDR2 is SASEGT. In DNA form, the CDR3 reads TGTGCCAGCAGCCGCTCCGGCGGGTTCTACGAGCAGTACTTC. Amino acid sequence: CASSRSGGFYEQYF.

The chain has TRBV5-1 and TRBJ2-2; perhaps TRBD1 as D (5 bases). This CDR3 is 14 amino acids long. CDR1 is SGHRS, CDR2 YFSETQ, per germline. Deletions cut 0 bases from V and 3 bases from J, with 6 bases between. CDR3 in DNA: TGCGCCAGCAGCTTGGACAGGCACACCGGGGAGCTGTTTTTT. As protein: CASSLDRHTGELFF.

The CDR3 coding sequence is TGTGCCAGCAGCAACCGGGACAACTCTGGAAACACCATATATTTT. Amino acid sequence: CASSNRDNSGNTIYF. V and J are TRBV9 and TRBJ1-3; the D gene is possibly TRBD1 (6 bases). Germline V gene sequence: CDR1 SGDLS, CDR2 YYNGEE. This CDR3 comprises 15 residues. V lost 4 bases to trimming and J lost 0 bases, with 11 bases between them.

The DNA of the CDR3 is TGCGCCAGCAGCTCATCTCTAGCGGGGGGGTTTTACAATGAGCAGTTCTTC. As protein: CASSSSLAGGFYNEQFF. The chain combines TRBV5-1 with TRBJ2-1; 12 bases are shared with TRBD2. J gave up 4 bases and V 3 bases, and 8 bases lay outside the gene matches. Germline lookup yields CDR1 SGHRS and CDR2 YFSETQ. This CDR3 is built from 17 residues. Drawing the rest from reference TRBV5-1 and TRBJ2-1, the complete variable domain is KAGVTQTPRYLIKTRGQQVTLSCSPISGHRSVSWYQQTPGQGLQFLFEYFSETQRNKGNFPGRFSGRQFSNSRSEMNVSTLELGDSALYLCASSSSLAGGFYNEQFFGPGTRLTVL.

The chain carries TRBV9 and TRBJ2-5; TRBD1 matches at 8 bases. CDR3 length: 14 amino acids. V trimming: 2 bases; J trimming: 5 bases; junction bases outside the gene matches: 5. Looked up from germline, CDR1 is SGDLS and CDR2 is YYNGEE. CDR3 protein: CASSVRGPGETQYF. CDR3 DNA sequence: TGTGCCAGCAGCGTCAGGGGGCCGGGGGAGACCCAGTACTTC.

This chain joins TRBV7-2 and TRBJ1-3, with 8 bases lining up with TRBD1. The CDR3 has 17 residues. V lost 4 bases and J lost 0; bases outside the gene matches: 8. Germline CDR1 reads SGHTA; CDR2 reads FQGNSA. The CDR3 nucleotides are TGTGCCAGCAGCTCGCAGACAGGGGCTTACTCTGGAAACACCATATATTTT. Protein product: CASSSQTGAYSGNTIYF.

This clone showed up just once. This chain links TRBV18 with TRBJ2-1; D is unresolved. The CDR3 covers 15 residues. Germline CDR1 is KGHSH and CDR2 is LQKENI. V was clipped by 2 bases and J by 0 bases, with 8 bases between them. CDR3 nucleotide sequence: TGTGCCAGCTCACCAGGAGTAAGCTCCTACAATGAGCAGTTCTTC. This sequence encodes CASSPGVSSYNEQFF. Full variable domain (rest looked up from reference TRBV18 and TRBJ2-1): NAGVMQNPRHLVRRRGQEARLRCSPMKGHSHVYWYRQLPEEGLKFMVYLQKENIIDESGMPKERFSAEFPKEGPSILRIQQVVRGDSAAYFCASSPGVSSYNEQFFGPGTRLTVL.

The chain couples TRBV18 to TRBJ2-1; the D gene is possibly TRBD2 (5 bases). The V gene lost 6 bases and the J gene lost 5 bases, with 11 bases spanning the gap. This CDR3 comprises 13 residues. Per the germline V gene, CDR1 is KGHSH and CDR2 is LQKENI. The DNA of the CDR3 is TGTGCCAGCTCCCTGCGGCGGGACAATGAGCAGTTCTTC. Translation gives CASSLRRDNEQFF.

The J gene is TRBJ2-2, the V gene TRBV11-2, with 7 bases matching TRBD1. Germline values: CDR1 SGHAT, CDR2 FQNNGV. Trimming at V came to 5 bases and at J to 3 bases, leaving 6 bases not matched to a gene. The CDR3 loop spans 15 amino acids. DNA of the CDR3: TGTGCCAGCAGCGCACAGGGGCGATACACCGGGGAGCTGTTTTTT. Its translation: CASSAQGRYTGELFF.